Shown below are 22 T cell receptor beta chains from a single sample sequenced in a study of metastatic and nonmetastatic thyroid tumors. TCRdb re-called clones via MiXCR from the PCR reads. The profile shows some 17,000 clones, roughly 20% of them singletons. Thyroid surgery took place with no prior treatment in any patient. Sequenced: adjacent normal tissue. The receptors were gathered from a female donor with papillary thyroid cancer or a benign thyroid nodule (not recorded which). Some clones in this sample may be carry-over from other donors' samples.

In regard to this clone: The junction shows a germline mismatch at one end, possibly a read error. The V gene is TRBV5-1, the J gene TRBJ2-2; possibly TRBD2 for D (6 bases). The CDR3 covers 15 residues. Looked up from germline, CDR1 is SGHRS and CDR2 is YFSETQ. The CDR3 nucleotides read TGCGCCAGCAGCTTGCCTAGCTGGAACACCGGGGGGCTGTTTTTT. Translating gives CASSLPSWNTGGLFF.

This clone is a singleton in its sample. It is likely a read error, because the conserved phenylalanine at the end of the CDR3 is missing. It is unclear where the CDR3 begins or ends on the DNA, so no DNA is shown, and the CDR3 is as TCRdb lists it. The V call is TRBV20-1, the J call TRBJ2-1; no check of the table's D call, TRBD2, against the DNA was made. CDR1 is DFQATT and CDR2 is SNEGSKA in the germline V gene (reference sequence). The CDR3 is 16 amino acids long, termini counted. The CDR3 loop reads CSARDRRLLFHNEKFL.

Relative to its sample, this clone is medium-sized (0.01 to 0.1%). The chain has TRBV28 and TRBJ2-3, with D perhaps TRBD2 (6 bases). Germline V gives CDR1 MDHEN, CDR2 SYDVKM. This CDR3 is built from 15 residues. Trimming shortened V by 6 bases and J by 3 bases, and 16 bases separated the two germline ends. CDR3 nucleotides: TGTGCCAGCAGCCCTCCGGGACTTTCGACAGATACGCAGTATTTT. This encodes CASSPPGLSTDTQYF.

The CDR3 loop is CASRGSLRDNSRPHF. The CDR3 region has the DNA TGTGCCAGCAGAGGGTCTCTGCGGGATAATTCACGCCCCCACTTT. This sequence joins TRBV2 and TRBJ1-6; D is ambiguous. Germline values: CDR1 SNHLY, CDR2 FYNNEI. This CDR3 region has 15 residues. V shed 6 bases and J shed 18 bases, with 27 bases lying between them.

This clone is medium-sized. The chain recombines TRBV6-2 or TRBV6-3 with TRBJ2-2, with 8 bases aligning to TRBD1. The CDR3 extends over 16 amino acids. Trimming cost V 5 bases and J 5 bases; bases outside gene matches: 10. The germline V gene has CDR1 MNHEY and CDR2 SVGEGT. CDR3 amino acids: CASSKAGGRRTGELFF. CDR3 nucleotides: TGTGCCAGCAGTAAGGCAGGGGGCCGGAGAACCGGGGAGCTGTTTTTT.

The gene calls are TRBV6-2 or TRBV6-3 and TRBJ2-2; D is possibly TRBD1 (6 bases). V was trimmed by 2 bases and J by 5 bases, leaving 15 bases between them. The CDR3 has 16 residues. The germline gives CDR1 MNHEY, CDR2 SVGEGT. CDR3 protein: CASSYPRKGGTGELFF. In DNA, the CDR3 is TGTGCCAGCAGTTACCCTCGGAAAGGGGGAACCGGGGAGCTGTTTTTT.

By share of the sample, this clone is medium-sized. V gene TRBV28 combines with J gene TRBJ1-5; possible D gene TRBD1, 6 bases. With 11 bases removed from V and 7 bases from J, the gap between germline ends came to 18 bases. CDR3 length: 13 amino acids. From germline, CDR1 is MDHEN and CDR2 SYDVKM. CDR3 DNA sequence: TGTGCCGGGAGGGGGGCAACGGGACAGCCCCAGCATTTT. Residues: CAGRGATGQPQHF.

By its share, this clone is medium-sized. The chain combines TRBV12-3 or TRBV12-4 with TRBJ1-4, with D hard to call. V was trimmed by 1 base and J by 5 bases, leaving 11 bases between them. The length of the CDR3 is 15 residues. The CDR3 reads CASSLGMAANEKLFF. CDR3 nucleotide sequence: TGTGCCAGCAGTTTAGGTATGGCAGCAAATGAAAAACTGTTTTTT.

In this sample, this clone turned up many times. This chain connects TRBV15 to TRBJ2-3; 8 nucleotides align to TRBD2. The V segment lost 4 bases and the J segment 6 bases; nucleotides outside the gene matches: 6. The CDR3 spans 14 residues. Looked up from germline, CDR1 is LNHNV and CDR2 is YYDKDF (reference sequence). Here the CDR3 reads CATSKGTRVDTQYF. In DNA form, the CDR3 reads TGTGCCACCAGCAAAGGGACTAGGGTTGATACGCAGTATTTT.

This clone was counted at least ten times. The chain carries TRBV20-1 and TRBJ1-6; TRBD1 matches 7 bases. The CDR3 runs 17 residues. Germline loops: CDR1 DFQATT, CDR2 SNEGSKA (reference sequence). V was clipped by 6 bases and J by 8 bases; unmatched bases: 19. The CDR3 reads CSAGRRVRQGVDSPLHF. The CDR3 coding sequence is TGCAGTGCCGGGCGCCGCGTTAGACAGGGTGTGGATTCACCCCTCCACTTT.

This clone is judged medium-sized. The V and J genes are TRBV7-2 and TRBJ2-7, with 7 bases matching TRBD2. The CDR3 runs to 16 residues. The germline V gene has CDR1 SGHTA and CDR2 FQGNSA. J lost 2 bases, V lost 1 base, and 8 bases had no gene match. CDR3 bases: TGTGCCAGCAGCTTAGGAGGAGGACTAGGGGCCTACGAGCAGTACTTC. Protein sequence: CASSLGGGLGAYEQYF.

There are many counts of this clone. J is TRBJ1-2 and V is TRBV14; D gene uncertain. Germline lookup yields CDR1 SGHDN and CDR2 FVKESK. The CDR3 covers 13 residues. The ends were cut back, 4 bases at V and 3 bases at J, with 9 bases in the middle. CDR3 coding DNA: TGTGCCAGCAGCCCCCACCTAGACTATGGCTACACCTTC. Its translation: CASSPHLDYGYTF.

To note about this clone: A much larger clone lies a single base off, so this may be a read error. This same CDR3 is encoded by further DNA sequences in the sample. The V call is TRBV11-1, the J call TRBJ2-2, with a weak D call TRBD2 (6 bases). The germline V gene has CDR1 SGHAT and CDR2 FQDESV (reference sequence). Trimming took 7 bases from V and 1 from J, leaving 19 bases between them. The CDR3 contains 17 residues. CDR3 coding DNA: TGTGCCAGCACCCCAGCGGGTACAAAAGGGAACACCGGGGAGCTGTTTTTT. Encoded protein: CASTPAGTKGNTGELFF.

At least ten counts were recorded for this clone. The chain combines TRBV19 with TRBJ2-5, with 10 bases lining up with TRBD2. CDR1 and CDR2 from the germline V gene are LNHDA and SQIVND (reference sequence). Trimming took 7 bases from V and 4 from J; bases not matched to a gene: 12. The CDR3 loop spans 16 amino acids. The CDR3 nucleotides are TGTGCCAGTACGCCTAGCGGGAGTAGGTCCCGAGAGACCCAGTACTTC. It encodes CASTPSGSRSRETQYF. Full variable domain (missing parts from reference TRBV19 and TRBJ2-5): DGGITQSPKYLFRKEGQNVTLSCEQNLNHDAMYWYRQDPGQGLRLIYYSQIVNDFQKGDIAEGYSVSREKKESFPLTVTSAQKNPTAFYLCASTPSGSRSRETQYFGPGTRLLVL.

In this sample, this clone turned up a few times. The chain carries TRBV10-3 and TRBJ2-7, with TRBD2 as a possible D gene (6 bases). V shed 0 bases and J shed 9 bases, with 9 bases lying between them. Germline V gene data show CDR1 as ENHRY and CDR2 as SYGVKD. This CDR3 region has 12 residues. The CDR3 nucleotides are TGTGCCATCAGTGAGTCGCGGGACGCGCAGTACTTC. Its translation: CAISESRDAQYF.

This sequence joins TRBV20-1 and TRBJ2-2; TRBD2 might be the D (6 bases). The germline gives CDR1 DFQATT, CDR2 SNEGSKA (reference sequence). Deletions cut 3 bases from V and 2 bases from J, with 10 bases between. The CDR3 length is 14 residues. This chain's CDR3 is CSARCGINTGELFF. CDR3 DNA: TGCAGTGCTAGGTGCGGGATTAACACCGGGGAGCTGTTTTTT.

In its sample, this clone is medium-sized. The chain uses TRBV15 and TRBJ2-7; 12 bases align to TRBD2. Germline V gene sequence: CDR1 LNHNV, CDR2 YYDKDF (reference sequence). V was clipped by 1 base and J by 4 bases; unmatched bases: 2. CDR3 length equals 15 residues. The DNA for the CDR3 is TGTGCCACCAGCAGAGCCCTAGCGGGAGGGTACGAGCAGTACTTC. It is translated as CATSRALAGGYEQYF.

This clone was seen a few times. V usage is TRBV20-1 and J usage is TRBJ2-7; D gene ambiguous. With 0 bases removed from V and 3 bases from J, the gap between germline ends came to 12 bases. The CDR3 has 14 residues. Germline V CDR1 and CDR2: DFQATT, SNEGSKA (reference sequence). CDR3 amino acids: CSARDRVGNYEQYF. CDR3 in DNA: TGCAGTGCTAGAGATAGGGTGGGTAACTACGAGCAGTACTTC.

By share, this clone counts as medium-sized (0.01 to 0.1%). CDR3 protein: CASSVDWSQETQYF. The CDR3 DNA follows: TGTGCCAGCAGTGTGGACTGGAGTCAAGAGACCCAGTACTTC. The rearrangement uses TRBV12-3 or TRBV12-4 and TRBJ2-5; tentatively, D is TRBD2 (5 bases). Trimming removed 5 bases from V and 2 bases from J, with 12 bases in between. CDR3 length: 14 amino acids.

This sequence joins TRBV24-1 and TRBJ2-6; D not certain. This CDR3 comprises 13 residues. CDR1 KGHDR and CDR2 SFDVKD come from the germline V gene. V gave up 9 bases and J gave up 4 bases, with 9 bases separating them. CDR3: CATQAGGANVLTF. CDR3 DNA sequence: TGTGCCACCCAAGCTGGGGGGGCCAACGTCCTGACTTTC.

This sequence joins TRBV5-1 and TRBJ1-1; the D gene is possibly TRBD1 (5 bases). Trimming removed 1 base from V and 3 bases from J, with 25 bases in between. The CDR3 extends over 19 amino acids. CDR1 is SGHRS and CDR2 is YFSETQ in the germline V gene. CDR3 residues: CASSLSPLLRVSSYTEAFF. The CDR3 DNA reads TGCGCCAGCAGCTTGTCCCCTCTACTCAGGGTTTCCAGCTACACTGAAGCTTTCTTT.

The chain links TRBV20-1 to TRBJ1-2; 11 positions agree with TRBD1. The CDR3 has 15 amino acids. The junction had 8 bases not matched to a gene; V was cut back by 3 bases and J by 5 bases. CDR1 and CDR2 (germline): DFQATT, SNEGSKA (reference sequence). The CDR3 loop reads CSARVPGQGVYGYTF. The CDR3 DNA is TGCAGTGCTAGGGTACCGGGACAGGGGGTATATGGCTACACCTTC.